The T cell receptor beta chain described here comes from a study of immune characteristics of hereditary and idiopathic chronic pancreatitis. Study-wide results and limits: Patients with more severe chronic pancreatitis had more productive TCR rearrangements.

TCRdb keeps only in-frame clones here, not all; method: immunoSEQ multiplex PCR. The data hold over 800 clones, with around 71% observed a single time. As concerns this clone: Its antigen is undetermined.

CDR3 length: 12 residues. Germline V gene data show CDR1 as SGHRS and CDR2 as YFSETQ. The V gene end was trimmed by 4 bases and the J gene end by 7 bases; junction bases not matched to a gene: 5. Total pancreatectomy with islet autotransplantation was the source of the chronic pancreatitis pancreas tissue. This receptor was taken from a human donor with chronic pancreatitis. This chain joins TRBV5-1 and TRBJ2-7, with 7 positions matching TRBD1. Sequenced input: pancreas tissue with idiopathic chronic pancreatitis. CDR3 in DNA: TGCGCCAGCAGCACAGACAGGGATGAGCAGTACTTC. It encodes CASSTDRDEQYF.